The 15 T cell receptor beta chains presented below share a single source sample, sequenced in a study of post-analysis software for immune sequencing data. Notes on the study in general: Five or six TRBV segments, TRBV5-6, TRBV5-1 and TRBV20-1 among them, were found more frequent in patients than controls.

cDNA libraries for TCR beta contained unique molecular identifiers. TCRdb reprocessed the PCR reads with MiXCR, giving one entry per CDR3 protein. The sample yields 650,000 to 850,000 distinct CDR3 sequences, about 45% seen once. Antigen specificity for these receptors is unknown. Material for sequencing was blood. The receptors derive from a girl aged 5-17 years with multiple sclerosis.

Note on this clonotype: At one end the junction does not follow the germline gene, possibly because of a read error. The rearrangement joins TRBV6-5 to TRBJ1-4, with D unclear. The germline CDR1 and CDR2 sequences are MNHEY and SVGAGI. The CDR3 runs to 14 residues. The CDR3 DNA sequence: TGTGCCGGCAGTCCCCGCTACCCTAATGAAAAACTGTTTTTT. It specifies CAGSPRYPNEKLFF.

V and J are TRBV20-1 and TRBJ2-4, with D possibly being TRBD1 (6 bases). Gene TRBJ2-7 matches the end of the DNA better, so the J call may be wrong. The CDR3 has 13 residues. Germline CDR1 is DFQATT and CDR2 is SNEGSKA (reference sequence). CDR3 nucleotide sequence: TGCAGTGCTAGACGGACAGATACCTACGAGCAGTACTTC. Protein sequence: CSARRTDTYEQYF.

The gene calls are TRBV7-8 and TRBJ2-1, with a possible D match to TRBD2 (6 bases). The CDR3 is made up of 15 amino acids. Germline V gene sequence: CDR1 SGHVS, CDR2 FQNEAQ. The V gene lost 5 bases and the J gene lost 2 bases, with 13 bases spanning the gap. The CDR3, as DNA: TGTGCCAGCAGCATGGGGAGGCTGGCCTACAATGAGCAGTTCTTC. It encodes CASSMGRLAYNEQFF.

The chain links TRBV7-8 to TRBJ2-7; D is unresolved. Looked up from germline, CDR1 is SGHVS and CDR2 is FQNEAQ. V lost 1 base to trimming and J lost 2 bases, with 6 bases between them. This CDR3 has 13 amino acids. CDR3 amino acids: CASSLDAPYEQYF. The CDR3 bases are TGTGCCAGCAGCTTAGACGCTCCCTACGAGCAGTACTTC. Complete variable domain (other parts from reference TRBV7-8 and TRBJ2-7): GAGVSQSPRYKVAKRGQDVALRCDPISGHVSLFWYQQALGQGPEFLTYFQNEAQLDKSGLPSDRFFAERPEGSVSTLKIQRTQQEDSAVYLCASSLDAPYEQYFGPGTRLTVT.

The V and J genes are TRBV12-3 or TRBV12-4 and TRBJ2-1; 10 positions agree with TRBD2. This CDR3 is built from 15 residues. V lost 7 bases to trimming and J lost 9 bases; unmatched junction nucleotides: 12. The CDR3 region has the DNA TGTGCCAGCAAAGCCACAGCGGGAGGGCCGGGTGAGCAGTTCTTC. Translated, it gives CASKATAGGPGEQFF.

The chain employs TRBV11-2 and TRBJ2-7; D perhaps matches TRBD1 (5 bases). The V gene lost 1 base and the J gene lost 1 base, with 11 bases spanning the gap. The germline V gene has CDR1 SGHAT and CDR2 FQNNGV. The length of the CDR3 is 15 residues. The CDR3 region has the DNA TGTGCCAGCAGCTTAGGTGCAGGGAAATCCTACGAGCAGTACTTC. Translating it yields CASSLGAGKSYEQYF.

The chain joins TRBV20-1 to TRBJ1-2; TRBD1 aligns across 8 bases. Germline V gene lookup returns CDR1 DFQATT and CDR2 SNEGSKA (reference sequence). This CDR3 contains 15 residues. V lost 0 bases, J lost 4 bases, and 7 bases stayed unmatched. The CDR3 region is CSAREGGQVLYGYTF. DNA for the CDR3: TGCAGTGCTAGAGAAGGGGGACAGGTACTCTATGGCTACACCTTC.

Comment on this clonotype: A much larger clone sits a single nucleotide away, making a read error possible. This chain links TRBV24-1 with TRBJ2-1; 9 nucleotides match TRBD2. The J call is in doubt because the DNA end fits TRBJ2-7 better. CDR1 is KGHDR, CDR2 SFDVKD, per germline. The CDR3 is 16 residues long. The CDR3 spells CATSDFGLAGRNEQYF. The CDR3 nucleotides read TGTGCCACCAGTGACTTCGGGCTAGCGGGAAGGAATGAGCAGTACTTC.

The chain recombines TRBV7-9 with TRBJ2-3; TRBD2 aligns across 13 bases. The CDR3 is 16 residues long. Germline CDR1 reads SEHNR; CDR2 reads FQNEAQ (reference sequence). The J segment lost 4 bases and the V segment lost 7 bases, leaving 8 bases of the junction unmatched. The CDR3 DNA is TGTGCCAGCATTAATGGACTAGCGGGAGTACCAGATACGCAGTATTTT. This codes for CASINGLAGVPDTQYF.

The chain uses TRBV4-2 and TRBJ1-1; TRBD1 might be the D (5 bases). Trimming took off 0 bases at V and 6 bases at J, with 8 bases between the two ends. Germline lookup yields CDR1 LGHNA and CDR2 YNFKEQ. This CDR3 is 13 amino acids long. The CDR3, as DNA: TGTGCCAGCAGCCAAGAAGACAGCCCTGAAGCTTTCTTT. It codes for CASSQEDSPEAFF.

The chain links TRBV5-4 to TRBJ2-5; 10 nucleotides agree with TRBD2. The CDR3 consists of 14 residues. The germline gives CDR1 SGHNT, CDR2 YYREEE (reference sequence). J gave up 3 bases and V 3 bases, and 2 bases lay outside the gene matches. For the CDR3, the DNA is TGTGCCAGCAGCTACGGACTAGCGGAAGAGACCCAGTACTTC. Amino acids: CASSYGLAEETQYF.

There are a few counts of this clonotype. This chain uses TRBV6-1 with TRBJ2-7, with 9 bases lining up with TRBD2. This CDR3 has 16 amino acids. The germline V gene has CDR1 MNHNS and CDR2 SASEGT. V shed 7 bases, J shed 2 bases, and the junction held 12 bases outside the gene matches. The chain's CDR3 is CASIRTGTSLTYEQYF. Here the CDR3 DNA reads TGTGCCAGCATTCGAACCGGGACTAGCCTTACCTACGAGCAGTACTTC.

Only a few counts were recorded for this clonotype. The chain employs TRBV27 and TRBJ2-3; D is ambiguous. Per the germline V gene, CDR1 is MNHEY and CDR2 is SMNVEV (reference sequence). The CDR3 contains 12 residues. With 10 bases removed from V and 2 bases from J, the gap between germline ends came to 10 bases. For the CDR3, the DNA is TGTGCCACACGGAAACTCACAGATACGCAGTATTTT. Its translation: CATRKLTDTQYF.

The chain recombines TRBV29-1 with TRBJ2-5, with D perhaps given as TRBD1 or TRBD2 (5 bases each). CDR1 is SQVTM and CDR2 is ANQGSEA in the germline V gene. V was clipped by 7 bases and J by 4 bases, with 19 bases between them. This CDR3 region has 14 residues. The CDR3 sequence: CSAPVRAGLETQYF. In nucleotides, the CDR3 is TGCAGCGCCCCGGTGAGGGCAGGGCTAGAGACCCAGTACTTC.

V is TRBV4-1 and J is TRBJ2-2; no clear D. The V end lost 0 bases, the J end lost 3 bases, and 2 bases lay between the germline ends. CDR3 length equals 13 residues. Germline CDR1 is MGHRA and CDR2 is YSYEKL. CDR3 DNA sequence: TGCGCCAGCAGCCAAGAGGACACCGGGGAGCTGTTTTTT. Protein: CASSQEDTGELFF.